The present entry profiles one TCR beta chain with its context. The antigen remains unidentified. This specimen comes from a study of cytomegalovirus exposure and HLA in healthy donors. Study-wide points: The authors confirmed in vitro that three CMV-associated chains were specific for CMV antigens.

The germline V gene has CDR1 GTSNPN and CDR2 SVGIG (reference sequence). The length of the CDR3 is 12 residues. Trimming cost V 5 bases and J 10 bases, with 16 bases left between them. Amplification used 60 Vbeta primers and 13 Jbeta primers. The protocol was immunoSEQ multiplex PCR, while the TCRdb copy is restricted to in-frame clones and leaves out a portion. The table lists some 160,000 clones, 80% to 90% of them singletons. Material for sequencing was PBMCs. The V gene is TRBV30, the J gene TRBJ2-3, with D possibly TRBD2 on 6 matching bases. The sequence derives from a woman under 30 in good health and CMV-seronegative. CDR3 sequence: CAWAIGPGAQYF. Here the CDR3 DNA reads TGTGCCTGGGCGATTGGACCGGGAGCGCAGTATTTT.